Listed below are T cell receptor beta chains from one sample, sequenced in a study of T cells after yellow fever vaccination. TCRdb called the 5' RACE reads again in MiXCR, with one record for every CDR3 protein. In the table there are 400,000 or so distinct CDR3 sequences, 11% of which are singletons. The source was PBMCs, collected on the day of the first yellow fever vaccination. Receptors originate from a man between 18 and 35 years old who received the YFV17D yellow fever vaccine. The CDR3 runs from the conserved cysteine through the conserved F or W. Fields, in order: D gene, CDR3 length, J gene, clone size, V gene, CDR3 DNA, CDR3 protein. D genes are given only for firm matches. Not all rows give a size; the values are once, few, many and, for expanded clones, a class.

>NA|14|TRBJ1-2|NA|TRBV28
TGTGCCAGCAGTTTTAGGGCCGCGGCGCGGGGCTACACCTTC
CASSFRAAARGYTF
>NA|15|TRBJ2-5|NA|TRBV7-2
TGTGCCAGCAGCCCTACAGAAGGCCACCAAGAGACCCAGTACTTC
CASSPTEGHQETQYF
>NA|16|TRBJ1-5|few|TRBV19
TGTGCCAGTAGTTCAATCGAGGGGCAGGGCCCGGAGCCCCAGCATTTT
CASSSIEGQGPEPQHF
>TRBD2|14|TRBJ2-1|NA|TRBV5-1
TGCGCCAGCAGCCTGGGAGCGGGGCTCAATGAGCAGTTCTTC
CASSLGAGLNEQFF
>TRBD2|15|TRBJ2-7|NA|TRBV11-2
TGTGCCAGCAGCTTACTAGCGGGCGGATCCTACGAGCAGTACTTC
CASSLLAGGSYEQYF
>NA|17|TRBJ1-5|NA|TRBV6-1
TGTGCCAGCAGTGAAGCTTGGCAGGCGTCTGGGGCTCAGCCCCAGCATTTT
CASSEAWQASGAQPQHF
>TRBD2|16|TRBJ2-5|few|TRBV6-2/TRBV6-3
TGTGCCAGCAGTATTTTAGCGGGGGGCCATCAAGAGACCCAGTACTTC
CASSILAGGHQETQYF
>NA|15|TRBJ1-1|many|TRBV2
TGTGCCAGCAGCCAGGAGGCAGATGAAATAACTGAAGCTTTCTTT
CASSQEADEITEAFF
>TRBD1|16|TRBJ2-2|few|TRBV7-9
TGTGCCAGCAGCGAAGGACAGGGGGCTATTGGCGGGGAGCTGTTTTTT
CASSEGQGAIGGELFF
>NA|15|TRBJ1-5|NA|TRBV6-5
TGTGCCAGCAGTTACTCTGGGGGTAGCAATCAGCCCCAGCATTTT
CASSYSGGSNQPQHF
>NA|13|TRBJ2-5|many|TRBV7-9
TGTGCCAGCAGCCTCCCCGGCGGAGAGACCCAGTACTTC
CASSLPGGETQYF
>TRBD2|14|TRBJ2-3|many|TRBV20-1
TGCAGTGCTGACGGAGCGGGGGGCACAGATACGCAGTATTTT
CSADGAGGTDTQYF
>NA|15|TRBJ1-6|few|TRBV27
TGTGCCAGCAGTTTGCTCGGGGTGAACTATTCACCCCTCCACTTT
CASSLLGVNYSPLHF
>NA|12|TRBJ1-2|many|TRBV7-9
TGTGCCAGCAGCGAACAAGTTTATGGCTACACCTTC
CASSEQVYGYTF
>NA|15|TRBJ2-7|NA|TRBV12-3/TRBV12-4
TGTGCCAGCACCAGGAGAGGCACACAATCCTACGAGCAGTACTTC
CASTRRGTQSYEQYF
>NA|14|TRBJ2-7|NA|TRBV27
TGTGCCAGCAGCCGAGCGGCAAGCTCCTACGAGCAGTACTTC
CASSRAASSYEQYF
>NA|14|TRBJ1-5|NA|TRBV30
TGTGCCTGGAGAACACAGGGAAGCAATCAGCCCCAGCATTTT
CAWRTQGSNQPQHF
>NA|14|TRBJ1-6|few|TRBV7-2
TGTGCCAGCAGCTTTGGTCAGGGGTTGCCACCCCTCCACTTT
CASSFGQGLPPLHF
>NA|13|TRBJ1-1|few|TRBV7-9
TGTGCCAGCAGCCCTTTTATGAACACTGAAGCTTTCTTT
CASSPFMNTEAFF
>NA|13|TRBJ1-1|NA|TRBV5-5
TGTGCCAGCAGGAGGGGGAGTTGGACTGAAGCTTTCTTT
CASRRGSWTEAFF
>TRBD1|15|TRBJ2-3|few|TRBV5-4
TGTGCCAGCAGCCCCTGGGACAGGTTGACAGATACGCAGTATTTT
CASSPWDRLTDTQYF
>NA|15|TRBJ1-1|many|TRBV5-1
TGCGCCAGCAGCTTGTCCATCGCCATGAACACTGAAGCTTTCTTT
CASSLSIAMNTEAFF
>TRBD1|14|TRBJ1-1|NA|TRBV16
TGTGCCAGCAGCCAGAGGGGAGGGGGCGCTGAAGCTTTCTTT
CASSQRGGGAEAFF
>NA|13|TRBJ2-4|NA|TRBV6-1
TGTGCCAGCAGCCGGGTGGCCAAAAACATTCAGTACTTC
CASSRVAKNIQYF
>NA|15|TRBJ2-2|few|TRBV12-3/TRBV12-4
TGTGCCAGCAGGGGTGCCGGGCGAAACACCGGGGAGCTGTTTTTT
CASRGAGRNTGELFF
>NA|15|TRBJ2-3|few|TRBV20-1
TGCAGTGCTAGAGATCGGGTTAGGAGCACAGATACGCAGTATTTT
CSARDRVRSTDTQYF
>NA|14|TRBJ2-1|many|TRBV7-2
TGTGCCAGCAGCTTAGGGGGCAGGGCCAATGAGCAGTTCTTC
CASSLGGRANEQFF
>NA|15|TRBJ2-7|NA|TRBV6-2/TRBV6-3
TGTGCCAGCAGTTACTTAACGGACGTGGCCTACGAGCAGTACTTC
CASSYLTDVAYEQYF
>NA|13|TRBJ2-2|NA|TRBV10-3
TGTGCCATCACCCACACGGTAACAGGGGAGCTGTTTTTT
CAITHTVTGELFF
>TRBD2|18|TRBJ2-1|few|TRBV6-2/TRBV6-3
TGTGCCAGCATACTAGGTACTAGCGGGGGGGCCAGGATTATTGAGCAGTTCTTC
CASILGTSGGARIIEQFF
>TRBD1|14|TRBJ2-7|NA|TRBV5-1
TGCGCCAGCAGCTTGAACCCGACAGGGAATGAGCAGTACTTC
CASSLNPTGNEQYF
>NA|14|TRBJ2-1|few|TRBV9
TGTGCCAGCGCAGAAGGGGGGGGCAGGAATGAGCAGTTCTTC
CASAEGGGRNEQFF
>NA|14|TRBJ1-1|few|TRBV14
TGTGCCAGCAGCCCCTGGGGGACGAACACTGAAGCTTTCTTT
CASSPWGTNTEAFF
>TRBD2|16|TRBJ2-1|NA|TRBV11-2
TGTGCCAGCAGCTTAGAAAGCGGGGGCCTTTACAATGAGCAGTTCTTC
CASSLESGGLYNEQFF
>NA|15|TRBJ2-7|NA|TRBV12-3/TRBV12-4
TGTGCCAGCAGTCCGCCGCCCGGGACTGTATACGAGCAGTACTTC
CASSPPPGTVYEQYF
>TRBD1|15|TRBJ2-6|many|TRBV7-2
TGTGCCAGCAGCTTGACAGGGGCTGGGGCCAACGTCCTGACTTTC
CASSLTGAGANVLTF
>NA|15|TRBJ1-1|few|TRBV3-1
TGTGCCAGCAGCTTCGGCGTCGGGGGAGGGACTGAAGCTTTCTTT
CASSFGVGGGTEAFF
>NA|13|TRBJ2-5|few|TRBV5-1
TGCGCCAGCCGTTATACGTACCAAGAGACCCAGTACTTC
CASRYTYQETQYF
>NA|17|TRBJ2-5|few|TRBV4-2
TGTGCCAGCAGCCAGGCTACGGCTAAGACTAGAGGAGAGACCCAGTACTTC
CASSQATAKTRGETQYF
>NA|14|TRBJ1-2|few|TRBV5-1
TGCGCCAGCAGCTTGCAATCAGGGGAAAATGGCTACACCTTC
CASSLQSGENGYTF
>NA|14|TRBJ1-4|few|TRBV5-5
TGTGCCAGCACCGGGGGTCGATCCGGCGAAAAACTGTTTTTT
CASTGGRSGEKLFF
>NA|11|TRBJ2-5|few|TRBV10-3
TGTGCCACCCGGGATCTGGGGACCCAGTACTTC
CATRDLGTQYF
>TRBD2|15|TRBJ2-2|few|TRBV12-3/TRBV12-4
TGTGCCAGCACAGCGGGGGGGACAAACACCGGGGAGCTGTTTTTT
CASTAGGTNTGELFF
>NA|17|TRBJ1-2|NA|TRBV20-1
TGCAGTGCTAGGGGGGGGAATTCAGGGTATGGGAACTGTGGCTACACCTTC
CSARGGNSGYGNCGYTF
>NA|16|TRBJ1-3|many|TRBV5-1
TGCGCCAGCAGCTTGGGATGGGGCAGCTCTGGAAACACCATATATTTT
CASSLGWGSSGNTIYF
>NA|15|TRBJ2-5|few|TRBV5-1
TGCGCCAGCAGCTTGGCCACAGGGACCCAAGAGACCCAGTACTTC
CASSLATGTQETQYF
>NA|14|TRBJ1-2|few|TRBV7-9
TGTGCCAGCAGCTTAGCGAGGGGGGTCTATGGCTACACCTTC
CASSLARGVYGYTF
>NA|14|TRBJ1-1|many|TRBV4-1
TGCGCCAGCAGCCAAGTCAGGGAGAACACTGAAGCTTTCTTT
CASSQVRENTEAFF
>NA|15|TRBJ1-5|few|TRBV6-1
TGTGCCAGCAGTGAACCGGTAGCCCCCAATCAGCCCCAGCATTTT
CASSEPVAPNQPQHF
>NA|15|TRBJ2-4|many|TRBV12-3/TRBV12-4
TGTGCCAGCAGTTCGGCGGGTTTGGCCAAAAACATTCAGTACTTC
CASSSAGLAKNIQYF
>TRBD2|15|TRBJ2-7|NA|TRBV3-1
TGTGCCAGCAGCCCGATAGCGGGGGGCGCCTACGAGCAGTACTTC
CASSPIAGGAYEQYF
>TRBD1|15|TRBJ2-3|few|TRBV5-1
TGCGCCAGCAGCCCTGGGACAGGGGTAGGATATACGCAGTATTTT
CASSPGTGVGYTQYF
>NA|14|TRBJ2-7|many|TRBV2
TGTGCCAGCAGAGGGACGGTCCTTTCCTACGAGCAGTACTTC
CASRGTVLSYEQYF
>NA|14|TRBJ2-3|NA|TRBV6-1
TGTGCCAGCAGCCGAAGAGTTTTCACAGATACGCAGTATTTT
CASSRRVFTDTQYF
>TRBD2|22|TRBJ2-3|few|TRBV6-2/TRBV6-3
TGTGCCAGCAGTTCCCAACCCCTCGGACTAGCGGGGGGCCGCACCCTCACAGATACGCAGTATTTT
CASSSQPLGLAGGRTLTDTQYF
>TRBD1|14|TRBJ1-2|NA|TRBV20-1
TGCAGTGCTAGCGGGGACAGCGCTAACTATGGCTACACCTTC
CSASGDSANYGYTF